The 14 T cell receptor beta chains reported below all come from one sample, sequenced in a study of radiotherapy plus CTLA-4 blockade in lung cancer. Some clones are missing from TCRdb's copy, which holds only in-frame ones; the method was immunoSEQ multiplex PCR. The top ten hold under 7% of the sample, which has about 55,000 clones, approximately 84% seen once. The sample consisted of peripheral blood, taken from a patient treated with radiotherapy plus ipilimumab. These receptors came from a human donor with non-small cell lung cancer whose response to radiotherapy plus ipilimumab could not be evaluated.

CDR3 nucleotide sequence: TGCGCCAGCAGCATTACAGGGAACACTGAAGCTTTCTTT. As protein: CASSITGNTEAFF. The chain is built from TRBV5-1 and TRBJ1-1, with a weak D call TRBD1 (5 bases). Germline assignment: CDR1 SGHRS and CDR2 YFSETQ. CDR3 length equals 13 residues. The V gene lost 4 bases and the J gene lost 1 base, with 8 bases spanning the gap. The variable domain in full, completed from reference TRBV5-1 and TRBJ1-1, reads KAGVTQTPRYLIKTRGQQVTLSCSPISGHRSVSWYQQTPGQGLQFLFEYFSETQRNKGNFPGRFSGRQFSNSRSEMNVSTLELGDSALYLCASSITGNTEAFFGQGTRLTVV.

This chain connects TRBV13 to TRBJ1-2; tentative D call: TRBD1 (5 bases). Looked up from germline, CDR1 is PRHDT and CDR2 is FYEKMQ (reference sequence). This CDR3 has 13 residues. The V end lost 5 bases, the J end lost 3 bases, and 10 bases lay between the germline ends. The CDR3 DNA is TGTGCCAGCAGCGCCCCAGGGTACTATGGCTACACCTTC. Its protein is CASSAPGYYGYTF.

This clone has only a few counts. CDR3 sequence: CASSSSLAGAEQYF. CDR3 bases: TGTGCCAGCAGCTCCTCGCTAGCGGGAGCCGAGCAGTACTTC. The V and J genes are TRBV7-2 and TRBJ2-7; 10 bases align to TRBD2. The V gene end was trimmed by 4 bases and the J gene end by 6 bases; junction bases not matched to a gene: 6. The CDR3 consists of 14 residues. Per germline, CDR1 SGHTA and CDR2 FQGNSA.

CDR3 residues: CASWSRGAMNYEQFF. The CDR3 DNA reads as TGCGCCAGCTGGAGCCGGGGGGCCATGAACTATGAGCAGTTCTTC. The chain couples TRBV10-1 to TRBJ2-1, with D tentatively TRBD2 (7 bases). In germline, CDR1 is WNHNN, CDR2 SYGVQD (reference sequence). V was shortened by 8 bases and J by 8 bases, with 22 bases between the two germline ends. There are 15 residues in the CDR3.

This chain connects TRBV7-9 to TRBJ1-5; TRBD1 matches at 9 bases. The CDR3 has 15 amino acids. Trimming removed 4 bases from V and 5 bases from J; junction bases left unmatched: 6. Germline V lookup: CDR1 SEHNR, CDR2 FQNEAQ (reference sequence). In DNA, the CDR3 is TGTGCCAGCAGCTCCGCCGGGACAGGGTATCAGCCCCAGCATTTT. Its protein product is CASSSAGTGYQPQHF. The whole variable domain, remainder taken from reference TRBV7-9 and TRBJ1-5, is DTGVSQNPRHKITKRGQNVTFRCDPISEHNRLYWYRQTLGQGPEFLTYFQNEAQLEKSRLLSDRFSAERPKGSFSTLEIQRTEQGDSAMYLCASSSAGTGYQPQHFGDGTRLSIL.

V usage is TRBV7-9 and J usage is TRBJ2-1, with 10 bases matching TRBD2. The germline V gene has CDR1 SEHNR and CDR2 FQNEAQ (reference sequence). V gave up 3 bases and J gave up 10 bases; unmatched junction bases: 3. The CDR3 runs 13 residues. CDR3 protein: CASSFTSGTEQFF. The DNA of the CDR3 is TGTGCCAGCAGCTTCACTAGCGGGACGGAGCAGTTCTTC.

This clone has just one count. The V call is TRBV27, the J call TRBJ2-2, with 7 bases that match TRBD2. Germline V gene data show CDR1 as MNHEY and CDR2 as SMNVEV (reference sequence). The junction had 12 bases not matched to a gene; V was cut back by 6 bases and J by 5 bases. The CDR3 length is 16 residues. The CDR3 DNA follows: TGTGCCAGCAGGCGTGTTGGCGGGGGTGGAACCGGGGAGCTGTTTTTT. It translates to CASRRVGGGGTGELFF.

This chain connects TRBV7-9 to TRBJ2-4; TRBD1 might be the D (6 bases). The CDR3 length is 14 residues. The V and J ends lost 5 bases and 7 bases respectively, with 15 bases between them. CDR1 is SEHNR, CDR2 FQNEAQ, per germline (reference sequence). Here the CDR3 reads CASSPGTRGNIQYF. The CDR3 DNA reads as TGTGCCAGCAGCCCCGGGACAAGAGGTAACATTCAGTACTTC.

The CDR3 region has the DNA TGTGCCAGCAGTTACGTAGGGACAGGGAGCTACACCTTC. It codes for CASSYVGTGSYTF. This chain joins TRBV6-6 and TRBJ1-2, with 9 nucleotides matching TRBD1. CDR1 is MNHNY and CDR2 is SVGAGI in the germline V gene (reference sequence). CDR3 length: 13 residues. The V segment lost 2 bases and the J segment 9 bases; nucleotides outside the gene matches: 4.

This chain uses TRBV10-2 with TRBJ2-7; weak D call: TRBD2 (5 bases). V lost 4 bases, J lost 5 bases, and 18 bases lay in between. This CDR3 is built from 15 residues. Germline loops: CDR1 WSHSY, CDR2 SAAADI. CDR3 protein: CASSGITRSEDEQYF. CDR3 DNA sequence: TGCGCCAGCAGTGGAATAACTAGGAGTGAGGACGAGCAGTACTTC.

This clone showed up just a few times. The chain has TRBV9 and TRBJ2-3, with D unresolved. The CDR3 is made up of 15 amino acids. V was cut by 0 bases and J by 2 bases, with 10 bases left in between. Germline assignment: CDR1 SGDLS and CDR2 YYNGEE. DNA of the CDR3: TGTGCCAGCAGCGTAGTGGGCAACCCCACAGATACGCAGTATTTT. Translated, it gives CASSVVGNPTDTQYF. Together with reference TRBV9 and TRBJ2-3, the CDR3 gives the full variable domain: DSGVTQTPKHLITATGQRVTLRCSPRSGDLSVYWYQQSLDQGLQFLIQYYNGEERAKGNILERFSAQQFPDLHSELNLSSLELGDSALYFCASSVVGNPTDTQYFGPGTRLTVL.

The chain employs TRBV11-3 and TRBJ2-3, with 8 bases matching TRBD2. After removal of 1 base from V and 5 bases from J, the junction contained 8 bases not matched to a gene. The CDR3 spans 16 residues. Germline CDR1 SGHNT, CDR2 YENEEA. In nucleotides, the CDR3 is TGTGCCAGCAGCTTAGGAGCGGGAGTCAATCAAGATACGCAGTATTTT. Translation gives CASSLGAGVNQDTQYF.

The rearrangement joins TRBV4-1 to TRBJ1-1; 7 nucleotides match TRBD1. CDR1 and CDR2 (germline): MGHRA, YSYEKL. J was trimmed by 2 bases and V by 3 bases; bases with no gene match: 12. This CDR3 contains 17 residues. DNA for the CDR3: TGCGCCAGCAGCCACCTGGGACAGAGTGGTATAAACACTGAAGCTTTCTTT. This sequence encodes CASSHLGQSGINTEAFF.

V is TRBV7-2 and J is TRBJ2-2; D gene ambiguous. The CDR3 length is 16 residues. Germline values: CDR1 SGHTA, CDR2 FQGNSA. Deletions cut 2 bases from V and 7 bases from J, with 17 bases between. CDR3 DNA: TGTGCCAGCAGCTTACTTCACCCCCTGAACGGCGGGGAGCTGTTTTTT. Protein product: CASSLLHPLNGGELFF. Combining the CDR3 with reference TRBV7-2 and TRBJ2-2 gives the whole variable domain GAGVSQSPSNKVTEKGKDVELRCDPISGHTALYWYRQSLGQGLEFLIYFQGNSAPDKSGLPSDRFSAERTGGSVSTLTIQRTQQEDSAVYLCASSLLHPLNGGELFFGEGSRLTVL.